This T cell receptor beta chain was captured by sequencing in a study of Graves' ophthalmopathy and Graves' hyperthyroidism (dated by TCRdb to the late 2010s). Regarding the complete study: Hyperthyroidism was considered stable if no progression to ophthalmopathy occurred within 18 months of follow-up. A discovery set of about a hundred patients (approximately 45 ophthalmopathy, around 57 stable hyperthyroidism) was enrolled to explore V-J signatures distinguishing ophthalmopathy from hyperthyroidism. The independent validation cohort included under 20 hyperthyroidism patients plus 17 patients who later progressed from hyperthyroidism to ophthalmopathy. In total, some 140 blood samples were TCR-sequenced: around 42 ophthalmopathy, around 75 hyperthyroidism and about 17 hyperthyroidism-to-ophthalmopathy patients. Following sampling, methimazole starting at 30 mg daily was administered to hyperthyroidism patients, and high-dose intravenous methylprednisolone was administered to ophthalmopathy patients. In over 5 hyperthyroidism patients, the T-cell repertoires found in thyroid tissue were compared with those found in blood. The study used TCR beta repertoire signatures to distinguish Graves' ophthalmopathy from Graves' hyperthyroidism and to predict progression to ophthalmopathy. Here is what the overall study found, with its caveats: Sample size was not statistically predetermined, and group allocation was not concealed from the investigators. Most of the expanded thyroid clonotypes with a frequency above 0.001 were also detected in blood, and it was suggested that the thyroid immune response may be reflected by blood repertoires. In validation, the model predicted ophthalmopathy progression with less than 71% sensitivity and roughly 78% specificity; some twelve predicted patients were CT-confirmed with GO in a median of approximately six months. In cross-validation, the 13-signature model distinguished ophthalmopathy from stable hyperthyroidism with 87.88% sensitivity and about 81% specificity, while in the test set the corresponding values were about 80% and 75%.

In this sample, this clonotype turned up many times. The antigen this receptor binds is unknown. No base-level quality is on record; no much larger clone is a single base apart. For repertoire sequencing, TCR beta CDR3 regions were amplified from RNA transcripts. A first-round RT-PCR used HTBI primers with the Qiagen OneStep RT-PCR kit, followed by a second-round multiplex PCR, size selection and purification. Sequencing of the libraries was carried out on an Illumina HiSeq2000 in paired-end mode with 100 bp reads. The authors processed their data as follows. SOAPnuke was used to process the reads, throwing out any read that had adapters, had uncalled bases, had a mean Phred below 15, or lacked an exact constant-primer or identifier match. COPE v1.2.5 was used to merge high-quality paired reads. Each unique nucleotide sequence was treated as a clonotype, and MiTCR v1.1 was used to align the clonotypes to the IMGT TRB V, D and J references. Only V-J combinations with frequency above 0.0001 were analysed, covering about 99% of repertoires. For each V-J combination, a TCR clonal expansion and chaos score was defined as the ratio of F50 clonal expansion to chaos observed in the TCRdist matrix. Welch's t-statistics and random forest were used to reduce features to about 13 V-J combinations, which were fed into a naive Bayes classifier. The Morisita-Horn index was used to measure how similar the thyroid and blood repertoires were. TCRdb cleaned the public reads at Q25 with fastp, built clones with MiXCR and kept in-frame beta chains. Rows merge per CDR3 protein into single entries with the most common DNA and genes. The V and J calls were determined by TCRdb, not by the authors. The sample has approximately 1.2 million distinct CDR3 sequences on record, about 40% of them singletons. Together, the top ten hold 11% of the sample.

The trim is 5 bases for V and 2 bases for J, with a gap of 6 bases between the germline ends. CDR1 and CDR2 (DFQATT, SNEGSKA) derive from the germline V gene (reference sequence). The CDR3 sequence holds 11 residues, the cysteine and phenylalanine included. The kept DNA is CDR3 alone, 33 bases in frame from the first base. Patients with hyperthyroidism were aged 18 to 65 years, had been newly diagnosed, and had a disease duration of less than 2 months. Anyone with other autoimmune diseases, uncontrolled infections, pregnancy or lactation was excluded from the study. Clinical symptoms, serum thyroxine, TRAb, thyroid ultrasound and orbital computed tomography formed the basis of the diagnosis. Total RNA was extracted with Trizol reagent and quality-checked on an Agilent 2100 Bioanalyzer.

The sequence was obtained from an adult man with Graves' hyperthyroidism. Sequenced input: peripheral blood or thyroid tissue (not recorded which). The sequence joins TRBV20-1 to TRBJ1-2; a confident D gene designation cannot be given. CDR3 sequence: CSALDNYGYTF. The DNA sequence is TGCAGTGCTCTGGACAACTATGGCTACACCTTC.